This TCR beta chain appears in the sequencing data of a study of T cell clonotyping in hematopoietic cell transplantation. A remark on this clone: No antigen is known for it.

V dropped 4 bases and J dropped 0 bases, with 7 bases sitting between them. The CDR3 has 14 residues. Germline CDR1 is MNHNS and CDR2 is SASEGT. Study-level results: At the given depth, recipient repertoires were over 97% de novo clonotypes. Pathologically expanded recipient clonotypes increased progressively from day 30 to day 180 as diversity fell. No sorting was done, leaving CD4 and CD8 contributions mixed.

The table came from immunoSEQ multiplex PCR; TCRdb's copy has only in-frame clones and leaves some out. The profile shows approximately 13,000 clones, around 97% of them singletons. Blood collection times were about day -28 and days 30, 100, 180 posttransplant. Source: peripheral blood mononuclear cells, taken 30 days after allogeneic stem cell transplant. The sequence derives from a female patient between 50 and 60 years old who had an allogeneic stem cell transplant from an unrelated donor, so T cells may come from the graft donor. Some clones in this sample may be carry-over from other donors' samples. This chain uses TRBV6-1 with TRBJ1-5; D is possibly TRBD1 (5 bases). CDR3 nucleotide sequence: TGTGCCAGCAGTGGACAGTATAGCAATCAGCCCCAGCATTTT. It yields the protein CASSGQYSNQPQHF.